The T cell receptor (beta chain) under discussion was sequenced for a study of T cells in women clearing cervical HPV infection listed by TCRdb under 2018. Notes on the research overall: The cases were about 25 women with histologically confirmed HPV16-related CIN3 or worse, and 2 of these cases were invasive cancers. Controls were around 25 women whose single incident HPV16 infection cleared within 12 months without precancer or cancer developing. Blood from cases was collected at the visit where the lesion was first found, while blood from controls was collected once the infection could no longer be detected. For cases, a median interval of approximately 140 days, with an interquartile range of about 90 to 200 days, was observed between lesion detection and blood sampling. Because only a few women had HLA typing data, the possibility that HLA type acted as a confounder could not be ruled out. Nested within Costa Rica's Guanacaste HPV Natural History Study, an exploratory proof-of-principle case-control study compared TCR repertoires across cervical HPV16 outcomes. Cases were matched to controls by age within five years and by the year the sample was collected. Cases had a median age of almost 35 years compared with 37 to 40 for controls, and baseline characteristics showed no significant differences between the groups. The parent cohort enrolled 10,049 women aged 18 or older in Guanacaste, Costa Rica, during about 1992 to 1994 and followed them for approximately 7 years. Quality controls consisted of five blinded duplicates per group, for a total of some 60 samples made up of around 50 participants and around 10 replicates. Beyond this particular receptor, the publication reports: Random forest classifiers that combined richness and V gene abundances separated cases from controls with an estimated AUC of 0.83. Cases had lower TRBV6-7 relative abundance than controls (0.11% versus 0.16%; Bonferroni P = 0.0008). Because the number of T cells in each sample was unknown, differences in richness could reflect differing T-cell content rather than repertoire biology. Across sequencing depths, CIN3+ cases showed significantly higher TCR repertoire richness than controls, but evenness did not differ between the groups. The cross-sectional design could not show whether the associations came before the infection or were a result of it, and neither effector/memory subsets nor HPV-specific T cells were isolated.

TCR beta CDR3 regions were amplified by multiplex PCR using the immunoSEQ assay from an average of around 1.2 ug genomic DNA per sample. Primer bias was corrected in the assay by using a complete synthetic TCR repertoire to establish an amplification baseline. The amplicons were sequenced using the Illumina platform. The paper's data handling went like this. Error correction of the sequences involved clustering with frequency ratios plus a modified nearest-neighbor algorithm, after which the sequences were analyzed in the immunoSEQ Analyzer using IMGT gene definitions. At each rarefaction depth, TCR richness and evenness were averaged across 20 rarefaction repeats, and any sample with fewer sequences than the depth was left out. Relative abundances of V, D and J genes were compared between groups using Wilcoxon rank sum tests, with FDR correction applied. An intraclass correlation of about 96% for TCR richness and an average of around 71% across some 70 gene segments were obtained from the blinded duplicates. Drawn from immuneACCESS, this table holds only the in-frame rearrangements with V and J called that TCRdb kept. Clones are partly lost; checked studies trace under half to an unresolved V gene and leave the rest unexplained. For V, J and clone size, that table is used; D and trimming come from the DNA. The sample table on file contains approximately 30,000 clones. Together, the top ten hold roughly 1.5% of the sample.

Every participant had a single incident cervical HPV16 infection, and prevalent HPV16 infections were excluded. Cervical HPV DNA was detected with MY09/MY11 PCR, and genotyping was done by dot-blot hybridization. More than 14 mL of heparinized blood were centrifuged, and the buffy coat was split into aliquots, frozen at -30 degrees C, and then kept at -80 degrees C. QIAGEN kits were used to extract genomic DNA from the buffy coat specimens. Notes on this clone: The antigen it recognizes is unknown. The CDR3 is cut off 3 residues early in the read; its end comes from the germline J gene.

Including the terminal cysteine and phenylalanine, the CDR3 comprises 16 residues. Sequencing covers 39 bases of the CDR3, shown here with the frame starting at base 1. The germline V gene (reference sequence) yields LNHDA for CDR1 and SQIVND for CDR2. V has 4 bases trimmed and J has 2 bases trimmed; junction bases matching no gene number 8. This clonotype originated in a woman between 18 and 70 years old with a cervical HPV16 infection that either progressed to CIN3+ or cleared (not recorded which). The rearranged chain carries TRBV19 and TRBJ2-1; 7 of the junction bases match TRBD2. Source material: blood buffy coat. Partial CDR3 DNA: TGTGCCAGTAGTAAAGGCCGGGACTACCCCTACAATGAG. This sequence encodes CASSKGRDYPYNE. The whole CDR3 protein is CASSKGRDYPYNEQFF.